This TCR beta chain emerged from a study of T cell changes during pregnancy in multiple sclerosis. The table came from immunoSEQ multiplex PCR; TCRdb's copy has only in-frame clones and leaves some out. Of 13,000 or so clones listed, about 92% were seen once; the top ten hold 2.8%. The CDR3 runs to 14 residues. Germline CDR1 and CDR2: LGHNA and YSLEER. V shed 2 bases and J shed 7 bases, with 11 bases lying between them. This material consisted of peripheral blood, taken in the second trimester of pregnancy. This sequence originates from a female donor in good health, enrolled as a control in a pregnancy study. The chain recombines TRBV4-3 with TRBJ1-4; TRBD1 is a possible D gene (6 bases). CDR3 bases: TGCGCCAGCAGCCAACAGGGGCAGGGTGAAAAACTGTTTTTT. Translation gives CASSQQGQGEKLFF.